This TCR beta chain was sequenced for a study of blood T cell repertoires in COVID-19. Assay: immunoSEQ multiplex PCR; the TCRdb copy retains only in-frame clones and omits some. Among some 500,000 clones listed, about 89% were seen once. This clone was seen only once. Enrolled during active infection, Seattle patients were then followed longitudinally. The receptor comes from a woman in her forties or fifties with COVID-19, enrolled during active disease. The sample was peripheral blood.

The CDR3 DNA follows: TGTGCCAGCAGCCCCTGGAGAGGGCGGTCCTACAATGAGCAGTTCTTC. As protein: CASSPWRGRSYNEQFF. V is TRBV7-9 and J is TRBJ2-1; D possibly corresponds to TRBD2 (5 bases). This CDR3 region has 16 residues. Germline assignment: CDR1 SEHNR and CDR2 FQNEAQ (reference sequence). V lost 5 bases and J 1 base, leaving 15 bases between the germline ends. Drawing the rest from reference TRBV7-9 and TRBJ2-1, the complete variable domain is DTGVSQNPRHKITKRGQNVTFRCDPISEHNRLYWYRQTLGQGPEFLTYFQNEAQLEKSRLLSDRFSAERPKGSFSTLEIQRTEQGDSAMYLCASSPWRGRSYNEQFFGPGTRLTVL.